The T cell receptor beta chain under discussion was sequenced for a study of T-cell memory formation after mild COVID-19. The overall study: TCR clusters showed largely donor specificity.

The germline V gene has CDR1 MGHRA and CDR2 YSYEKL. V was pared by 7 bases and J by 0 bases, with 2 bases of the junction left unmatched. The CDR3 loop spans 14 amino acids. Regarding the study as a whole: Contracting CD4+ clones were located mainly in CM and EM, and CD8+ clones in EMRA. Within pre-infection memory, some responding clones were found, suggesting cross-reactive memory joined. A second wave expanding day 15 to 37 was CD4+-biased; contracting clones were balanced.

Of note for this clonotype: Its antigen is not known.

TCRdb analysed the 5' RACE reads with MiXCR anew, one entry per CDR3 protein. The repertoire includes nearly 110,000 distinct CDR3 sequences, over 15% of them detected once, and 28% sits in the top ten. The source of this sequence is an adult woman who had mild COVID-19 (a few samples of this study predate the infection). Cell type and time point are not known. This rearrangement joins TRBV4-1 to TRBJ2-7; 11 bases map to TRBD1. Specimen: PBMCs or a T cell subset sorted from them (not recorded which). The CDR3 DNA sequence: TGCGCCAGCATAGGGACAGGGGGCTCCTACGAGCAGTACTTC. It encodes CASIGTGGSYEQYF.